The entry below gives a single T cell receptor (beta chain) sequence along with its context. Trimming took 2 bases from V and 0 from J, leaving 8 bases between them. This CDR3 has 14 amino acids. Per germline, CDR1 SNHLY and CDR2 FYNNEI. This entry belongs to a study of control samples from healthy donors and cancer patients. Data came from immunoSEQ multiplex PCR; TCRdb stores just in-frame clones and leaves some out. Of about 130,000 clones listed, over 75% are singletons. The sequencing sample was made of blood. The chain recombines TRBV2 with TRBJ2-7; D is tentatively TRBD1 or TRBD2 (5 bases each). The sequence came from a young man in good health. CDR3 in DNA: TGTGCCAGCAGTGAACAGGGACCCTCCTACGAGCAGTACTTC. Protein sequence: CASSEQGPSYEQYF.